This entry concerns a single T cell receptor beta chain. Its antigen remains unidentified. It has no much larger one-base neighbor in the sample; base qualities were not kept. This record belongs to a study of cytomegalovirus exposure and HLA in healthy donors (TCRdb year 2017). Notes on the research overall: The roughly 700 repertoires of the first cohort and the 110 or so validation repertoires were produced on the same platform, according to a later analysis. The study aimed to test whether signatures of past pathogen exposure could be identified by cataloging public T cell receptors. A separate validation cohort of roughly 120 different subjects was used in addition to the roughly 620-subject first cohort. To predict cytomegalovirus infection status, the study brought together high-throughput TCR immunosequencing, statistical association of individual TCRs with disease status, and machine learning.

The library was made by the immunoSEQ multiplex PCR assay. In the original analysis: A statistical classification framework was built to diagnose cytomegalovirus status from the catalog of TCR beta chain sequences. TCRdb's version of the immuneACCESS table is confined to in-frame rearrangements and falls short of the full clone set. An unresolved V gene accounts for under half of the shortfall where checked; the remainder is of unknown origin. V and J calls and clone size are copied from that table; D and trimming were computed from the DNA. In all, the sample holds 95,000 to 150,000 clones, and 75% to 90% of those were seen once. The top ten clonotypes cover around 1.1% of the sample. The donors were included in the validation cohort of 120 subjects, a group kept apart from the approximately 670-subject first cohort. Counted from cysteine to phenylalanine, this CDR3 has 15 amino acids. Only the CDR3 portion is preserved as DNA: 45 bases, with reading frame beginning at the first base. V gives up 0 bases and J gives up 2 bases, and the segment between their germline ends measures 9 bases. The germline V gene (reference sequence) provides CDR1 LNHNV and CDR2 YYDKDF.

The research as a whole found: A later analysis lacked HLA typing for the validation cohort, so it scored co-occurrence in that cohort across all 110 or so repertoires. While some public TCRs were present in many individuals, most TCR sequences turned up only very rarely across donors. In vitro tests confirmed that a few of the cytomegalovirus-associated TCR beta chains recognize cytomegalovirus antigens. In both the original and validation cohorts, the classifier was reported to diagnose cytomegalovirus status with high specificity and sensitivity. In the study, roughly 160 TCR beta chains were listed as associated with cytomegalovirus. According to the authors, the approach could potentially be generalized to other disease states and immunological phenotypes. In a later analysis, TCRs clustered in the first cohort were found to also tend to co-occur in the roughly 130 validation repertoires, with about 93% of cluster scores above 0.

This chain is built from TRBV15 and TRBJ2-3; the D gene is not confidently resolved. Sequenced material: PBMCs. The TCR comes from a woman aged 18-30 years in good health and CMV-seronegative. The nucleotide sequence is given as TGTGCCACCAGCAGAGATATTCAGAACACAGATACGCAGTATTTT. It codes for CATSRDIQNTDTQYF.